This TCR beta chain emerged from a study of OX40 agonist ivuxolimab in advanced cancers. CDR3 length: 14 residues. Germline CDR1 reads LGHNA; CDR2 reads YNFKEQ. Trimming shortened V by 1 base and J by 4 bases, and 11 bases separated the two germline ends. Method: immunoSEQ multiplex PCR; TCRdb's copy keeps in-frame clones and lacks some. This table has tens of thousands of clones, 92% appearing once. This chain connects TRBV4-2 to TRBJ2-7, with D perhaps TRBD2 (5 bases). This clonotype was sampled from an adult with an advanced solid tumor such as melanoma, head and neck, liver or kidney cancer. The sample here was CD4+ or CD8+ T cells sorted from blood, taken in a trial of the OX40 agonist ivuxolimab. Written as DNA, the CDR3 is TGTGCCAGCAGCCAAGTGACCGGGGTGTACGAGCAGTACTTC. Its protein is CASSQVTGVYEQYF.